This T cell receptor (beta chain) was identified in a study of blood T cells in healthy people across ages. Broader study findings: Strong correlation linked observed beta diversity and percent naive T cells.

The use of a sample-barcoded 5' primer and a J-beta primer mix characterized a second PCR of roughly 6 to 12 cycles. TCRdb recomputed calls from the 5' RACE reads with MiXCR, one row per CDR3 protein. The top ten hold 23% of the sample, which has around 2 million distinct CDR3 sequences, more than 35% seen once. Germline CDR1 reads LGHDT; CDR2 reads YNNKEL (reference sequence). Unmatched junction bases numbered 9, after V lost 4 bases and J lost 8 bases. CDR3 length: 14 residues. The count of this clonotype is one. Its cognate antigen is unknown. The TCR was taken from a human donor in good health. Sequencing input: blood. The chain joins TRBV3-1 to TRBJ1-2, with TRBD1 matching over 8 bases. The CDR3 sequence: CASSLTTRQGGYTF. Written as DNA, the CDR3 is TGTGCCAGCAGCCTTACTACTCGACAGGGGGGCTACACCTTC.